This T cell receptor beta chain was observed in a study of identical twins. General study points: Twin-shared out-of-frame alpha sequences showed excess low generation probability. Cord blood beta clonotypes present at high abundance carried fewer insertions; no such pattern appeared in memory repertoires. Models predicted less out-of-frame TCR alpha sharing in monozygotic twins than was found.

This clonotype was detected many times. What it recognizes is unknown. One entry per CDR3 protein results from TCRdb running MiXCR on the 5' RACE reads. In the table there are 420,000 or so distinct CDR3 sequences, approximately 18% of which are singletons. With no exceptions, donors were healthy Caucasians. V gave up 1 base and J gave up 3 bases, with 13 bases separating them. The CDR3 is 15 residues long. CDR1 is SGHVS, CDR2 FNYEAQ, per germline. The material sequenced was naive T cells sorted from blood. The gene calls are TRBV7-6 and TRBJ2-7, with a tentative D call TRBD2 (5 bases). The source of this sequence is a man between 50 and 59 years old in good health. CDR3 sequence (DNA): TGTGCCAGCAGCTTAGAGCCGGGATTGGGCTACGAGCAGTACTTC. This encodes CASSLEPGLGYEQYF.